This T cell receptor (beta chain) was identified in a study of post-analysis software for immune sequencing data. On this clonotype: Its target is not known.

Trimming cost V 0 bases and J 3 bases, with 7 bases left between them. This CDR3 is built from 14 residues. The germline V gene has CDR1 KGHSH and CDR2 LQKENI. Incorporated into the TCR beta cDNA libraries were unique molecular identifiers, which served to reduce PCR and sequencing biases. There were about 1 to 10 million T cells, and 450,000 to 550,000 cDNA molecules came from them. TCRdb reprocessed the PCR reads via MiXCR and lists one record per CDR3 protein. Of 650,000 to 850,000 distinct CDR3 sequences listed, roughly 50% are singletons. Study observations and caveats: The study found TRBV5-6, TRBV5-1 and TRBV20-1 among four to six TRBV segments more frequent in patients than controls. Normalized Chao1 diversity was significantly lower in multiple sclerosis patients than in controls. Batch-matched samples strongly co-clustered by F measure.

V is TRBV18 and J is TRBJ2-3, with D maybe TRBD2 (5 bases). Sequenced sample: blood. This receptor was identified in a girl aged 10 to 17 with multiple sclerosis. CDR3: CASSPPRTTDTQYF. The CDR3 region has the DNA TGTGCCAGCTCACCACCCAGGACTACAGATACGCAGTATTTT.